This entry lists 3 T cell receptor beta chains sequenced from one sample in a study. Cells sorted as Tregs were CD4+, CD25+ and CD127-/low. Adaptor-ligated barcode primers were used to amplify TRBV12-4/TRBJ1-2 clonotypes. TCRdb re-derived calls from the multiplex PCR reads in MiXCR, one entry per CDR3 protein. Counted here are about 2,000 distinct CDR3 sequences, less than 20% occurring once; the ten biggest clones make up 25% to 30%. Sequencing was carried out using Tregs sorted from blood. These receptors all come from a female donor with breast cancer.

Note on this clonotype: One end of the junction fails to match germline, which may point to a read error. CDR3 nucleotide sequence: TGTGCCAGCAGTTTACGGGGCAGCCGATCTGGCTACGCCTTC. Protein product: CASSLRGSRSGYAF. The V gene is TRBV12-3 or TRBV12-4, the J gene TRBJ1-2; weak D call: TRBD1 (5 bases). The CDR3 length is 14 residues.

About this clonotype: A read error may explain this, as a much larger clone is one base away. The gene calls are TRBV12-3 or TRBV12-4 and TRBJ1-2; D is ambiguous. CDR3 length equals 12 residues. The CDR3 nucleotides read TGTGCCAACAGTTTATATACCTATGGCTACACCTTC. Its protein product is CANSLYTYGYTF.

This clonotype has a count of ten or more. This chain uses TRBV12-3 or TRBV12-4 with TRBJ1-1; 8 nucleotides line up with TRBD1. The CDR3 has 14 amino acids. V lost 6 bases, J lost 2 bases, and 5 bases stayed unmatched. CDR3 DNA: TGTGCCAGCAGACGGACAGGGTACAACACTGAAGCTTTCTTT. Residues: CASRRTGYNTEAFF.